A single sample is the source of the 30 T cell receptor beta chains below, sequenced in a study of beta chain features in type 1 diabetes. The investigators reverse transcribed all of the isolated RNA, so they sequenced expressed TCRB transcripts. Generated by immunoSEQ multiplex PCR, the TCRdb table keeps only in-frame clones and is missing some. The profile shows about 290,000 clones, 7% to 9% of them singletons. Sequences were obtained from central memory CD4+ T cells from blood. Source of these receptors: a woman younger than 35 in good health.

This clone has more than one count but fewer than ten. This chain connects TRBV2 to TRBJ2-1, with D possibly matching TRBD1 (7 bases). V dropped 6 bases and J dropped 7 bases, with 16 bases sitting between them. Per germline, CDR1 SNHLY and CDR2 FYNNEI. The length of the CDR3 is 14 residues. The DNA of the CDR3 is TGTGCCAGCAGGACTCCGACAGGGAGGAATGAGCAGTTCTTC. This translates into CASRTPTGRNEQFF.

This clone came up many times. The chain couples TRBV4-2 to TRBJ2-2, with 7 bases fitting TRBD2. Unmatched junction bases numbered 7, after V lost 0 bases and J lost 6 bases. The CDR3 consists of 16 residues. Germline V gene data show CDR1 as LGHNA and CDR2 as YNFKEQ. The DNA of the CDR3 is TGTGCCAGCAGCCAAGAGGGGACTACGTCGTCCGGGGAGCTGTTTTTT. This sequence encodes CASSQEGTTSSGELFF.

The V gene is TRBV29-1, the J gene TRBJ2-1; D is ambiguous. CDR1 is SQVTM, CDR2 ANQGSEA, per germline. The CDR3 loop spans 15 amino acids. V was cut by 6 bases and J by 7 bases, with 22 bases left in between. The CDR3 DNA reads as TGCAGCGTGCTCATCCGGGCCCTGATTCGGAATGAGCAGTTCTTC. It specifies CSVLIRALIRNEQFF.

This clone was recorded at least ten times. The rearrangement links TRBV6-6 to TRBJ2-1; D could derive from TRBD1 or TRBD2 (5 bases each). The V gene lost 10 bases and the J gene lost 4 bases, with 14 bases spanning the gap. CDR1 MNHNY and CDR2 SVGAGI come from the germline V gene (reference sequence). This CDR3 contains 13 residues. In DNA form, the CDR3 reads TGTGCCACCTGGGACGCCGGGTACAATGAGCAGTTCTTC. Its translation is CATWDAGYNEQFF.

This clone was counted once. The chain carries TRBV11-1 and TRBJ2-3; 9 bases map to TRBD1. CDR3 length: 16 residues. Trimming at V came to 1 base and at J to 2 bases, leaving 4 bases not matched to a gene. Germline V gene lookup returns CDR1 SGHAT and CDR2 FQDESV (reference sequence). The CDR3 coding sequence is TGTGCCAGCAGCTTAGTGACAGGGGGGTTCACAGATACGCAGTATTTT. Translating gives CASSLVTGGFTDTQYF. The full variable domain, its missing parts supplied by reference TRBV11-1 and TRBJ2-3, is EAEVAQSPRYKITEKSQAVAFWCDPISGHATLYWYRQILGQGPELLVQFQDESVVDDSQLPKDRFSAERLKGVDSTLKIQPAELGDSAMYLCASSLVTGGFTDTQYFGPGTRLTVL.

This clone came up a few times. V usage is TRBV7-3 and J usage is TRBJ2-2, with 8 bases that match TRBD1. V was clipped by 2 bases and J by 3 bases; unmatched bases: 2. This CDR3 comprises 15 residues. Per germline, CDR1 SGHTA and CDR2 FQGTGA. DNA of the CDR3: TGTGCCAGCAGCTTACGGACAGGGTACACCGGGGAGCTGTTTTTT. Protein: CASSLRTGYTGELFF.

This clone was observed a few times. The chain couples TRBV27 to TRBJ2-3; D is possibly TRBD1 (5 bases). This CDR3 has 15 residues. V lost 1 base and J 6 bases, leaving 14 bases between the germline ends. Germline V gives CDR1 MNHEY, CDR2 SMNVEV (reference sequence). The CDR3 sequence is CASSLLSTGQDTQYF. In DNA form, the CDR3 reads TGTGCCAGCAGTTTATTGTCCACAGGCCAGGATACGCAGTATTTT.

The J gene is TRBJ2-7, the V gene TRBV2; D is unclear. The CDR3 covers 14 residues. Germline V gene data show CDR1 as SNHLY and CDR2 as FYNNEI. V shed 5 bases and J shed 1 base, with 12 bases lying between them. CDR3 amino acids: CASSSDHQSYEQYV. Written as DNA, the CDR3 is TGTGCCAGCAGTTCAGACCACCAATCCTACGAGCAGTACGTC.

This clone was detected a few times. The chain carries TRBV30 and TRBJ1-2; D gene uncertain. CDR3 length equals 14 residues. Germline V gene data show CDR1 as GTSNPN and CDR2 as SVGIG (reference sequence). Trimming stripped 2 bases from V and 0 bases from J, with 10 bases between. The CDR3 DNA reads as TGTGCCTGGAGTATCCAGATAGCTAACTATGGCTACACCTTC. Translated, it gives CAWSIQIANYGYTF.

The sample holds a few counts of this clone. CDR3 region: CASSQDGVPGGDTQYF. CDR3 nucleotides: TGTGCCAGCAGCCAAGATGGTGTGCCGGGGGGGGATACGCAGTATTTT. This chain connects TRBV4-2 to TRBJ2-3; 8 bases are a match to TRBD2. With V trimmed by 0 bases and J by 6 bases, 8 bases remained unmatched. In germline, CDR1 is LGHNA, CDR2 YNFKEQ. The CDR3 is made up of 16 amino acids.

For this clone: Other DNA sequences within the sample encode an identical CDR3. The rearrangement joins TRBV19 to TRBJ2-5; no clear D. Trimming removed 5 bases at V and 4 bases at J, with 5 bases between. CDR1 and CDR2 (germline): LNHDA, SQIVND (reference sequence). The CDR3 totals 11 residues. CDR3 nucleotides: TGTGCCAGTAGTCGAGGAGAGACCCAGTACTTC. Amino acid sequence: CASSRGETQYF. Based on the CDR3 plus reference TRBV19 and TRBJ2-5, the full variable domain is DGGITQSPKYLFRKEGQNVTLSCEQNLNHDAMYWYRQDPGQGLRLIYYSQIVNDFQKGDIAEGYSVSREKKESFPLTVTSAQKNPTAFYLCASSRGETQYFGPGTRLLVL.

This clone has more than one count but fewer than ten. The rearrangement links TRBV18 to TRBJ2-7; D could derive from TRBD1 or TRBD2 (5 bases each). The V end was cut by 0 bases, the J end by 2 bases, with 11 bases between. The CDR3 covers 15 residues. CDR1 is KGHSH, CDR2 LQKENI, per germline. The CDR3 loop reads CASSPPAGTPYEQYF. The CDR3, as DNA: TGTGCCAGCTCACCACCGGCCGGGACCCCCTACGAGCAGTACTTC.

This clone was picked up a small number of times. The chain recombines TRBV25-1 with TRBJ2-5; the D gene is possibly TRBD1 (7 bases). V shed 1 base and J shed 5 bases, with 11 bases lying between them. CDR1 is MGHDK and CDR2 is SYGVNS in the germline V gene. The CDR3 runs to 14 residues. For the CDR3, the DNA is TGTGCCAGCAGTGAATCAGGGGGGAAGGAGACCCAGTACTTC. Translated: CASSESGGKETQYF.

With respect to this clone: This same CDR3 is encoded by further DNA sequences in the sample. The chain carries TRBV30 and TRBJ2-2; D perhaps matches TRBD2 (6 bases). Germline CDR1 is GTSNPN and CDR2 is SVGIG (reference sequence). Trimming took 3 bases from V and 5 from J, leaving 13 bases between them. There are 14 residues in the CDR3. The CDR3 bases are TGTGCCTGGAGATTTGCAGGAGGGACCGGGGAGCTGTTTTTT. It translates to CAWRFAGGTGELFF.

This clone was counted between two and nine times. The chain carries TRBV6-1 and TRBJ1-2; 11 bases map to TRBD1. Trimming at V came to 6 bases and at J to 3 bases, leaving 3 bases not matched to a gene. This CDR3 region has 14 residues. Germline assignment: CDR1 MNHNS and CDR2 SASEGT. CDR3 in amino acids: CASRDRGQYYGYTF. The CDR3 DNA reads TGTGCCAGCAGGGACAGGGGGCAGTACTATGGCTACACCTTC.

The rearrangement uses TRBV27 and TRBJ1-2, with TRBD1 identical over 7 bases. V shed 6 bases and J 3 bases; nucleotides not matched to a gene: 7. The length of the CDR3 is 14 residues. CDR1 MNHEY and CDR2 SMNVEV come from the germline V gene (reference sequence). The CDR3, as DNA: TGTGCCAGCAGCTCACAGGGGAGGGACTATGGCTACACCTTC. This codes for CASSSQGRDYGYTF.

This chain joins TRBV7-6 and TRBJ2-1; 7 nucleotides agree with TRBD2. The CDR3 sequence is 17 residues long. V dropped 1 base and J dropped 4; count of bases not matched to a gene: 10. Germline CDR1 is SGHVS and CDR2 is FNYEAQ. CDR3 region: CASSLDGREKRYNEQFF. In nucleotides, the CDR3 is TGTGCCAGCAGCTTAGACGGGCGGGAGAAGAGGTACAATGAGCAGTTCTTC.

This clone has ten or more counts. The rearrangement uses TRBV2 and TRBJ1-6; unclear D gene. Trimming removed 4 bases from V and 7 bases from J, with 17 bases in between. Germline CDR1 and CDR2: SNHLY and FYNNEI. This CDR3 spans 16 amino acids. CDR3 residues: CASSGTAAARNSPLHF. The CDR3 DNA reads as TGTGCCAGCAGTGGAACCGCCGCAGCACGAAATTCACCCCTCCACTTT.

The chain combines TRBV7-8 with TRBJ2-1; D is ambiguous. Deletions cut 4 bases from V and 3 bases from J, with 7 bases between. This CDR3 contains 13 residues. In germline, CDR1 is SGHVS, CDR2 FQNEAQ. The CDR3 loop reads CASSSTIYNEQFF. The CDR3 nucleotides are TGTGCCAGCAGCTCGACCATCTACAATGAGCAGTTCTTC.

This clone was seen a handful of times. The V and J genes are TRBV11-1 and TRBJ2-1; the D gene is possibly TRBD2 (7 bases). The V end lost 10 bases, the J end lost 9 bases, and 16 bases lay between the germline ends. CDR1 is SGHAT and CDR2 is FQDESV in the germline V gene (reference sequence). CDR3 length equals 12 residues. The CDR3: CAIGQRDAEQFF. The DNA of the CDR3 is TGTGCCATCGGACAGCGGGACGCTGAGCAGTTCTTC. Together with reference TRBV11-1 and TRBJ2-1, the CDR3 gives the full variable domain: EAEVAQSPRYKITEKSQAVAFWCDPISGHATLYWYRQILGQGPELLVQFQDESVVDDSQLPKDRFSAERLKGVDSTLKIQPAELGDSAMYLCAIGQRDAEQFFGPGTRLTVL.

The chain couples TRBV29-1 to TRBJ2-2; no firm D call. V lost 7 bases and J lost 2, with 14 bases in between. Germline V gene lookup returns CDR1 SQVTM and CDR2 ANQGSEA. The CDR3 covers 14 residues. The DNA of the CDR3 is TGCAGCGCCGCCGTCTTTCGAAACACCGGGGAGCTGTTTTTT. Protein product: CSAAVFRNTGELFF.

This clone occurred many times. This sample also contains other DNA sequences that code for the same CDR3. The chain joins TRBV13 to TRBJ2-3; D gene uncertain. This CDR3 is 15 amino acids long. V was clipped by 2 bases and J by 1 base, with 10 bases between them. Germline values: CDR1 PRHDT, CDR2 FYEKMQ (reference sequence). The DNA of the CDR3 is TGTGCCAGCAGCTTAACGGCTGGGGGCACAGATACGCAGTATTTT. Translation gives CASSLTAGGTDTQYF.

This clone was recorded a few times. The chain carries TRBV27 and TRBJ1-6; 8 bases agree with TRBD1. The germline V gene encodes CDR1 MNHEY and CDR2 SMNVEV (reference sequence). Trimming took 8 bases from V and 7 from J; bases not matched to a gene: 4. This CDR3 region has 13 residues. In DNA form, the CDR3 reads TGTGCCAGCCAAGGACAGGGAAATTCACCCCTCCACTTT. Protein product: CASQGQGNSPLHF.

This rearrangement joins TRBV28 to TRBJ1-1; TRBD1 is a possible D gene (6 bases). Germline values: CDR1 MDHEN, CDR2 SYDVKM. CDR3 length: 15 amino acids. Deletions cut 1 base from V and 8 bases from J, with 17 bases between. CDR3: CASSLSGGPALEAFF. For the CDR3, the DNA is TGTGCCAGCAGTTTATCTGGGGGCCCTGCTTTAGAAGCTTTCTTT.

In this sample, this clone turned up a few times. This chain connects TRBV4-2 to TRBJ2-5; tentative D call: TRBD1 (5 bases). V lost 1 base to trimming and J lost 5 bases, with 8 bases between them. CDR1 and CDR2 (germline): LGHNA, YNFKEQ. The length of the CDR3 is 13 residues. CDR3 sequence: CASSQGGAETQYF. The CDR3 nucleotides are TGTGCCAGCAGCCAAGGGGGCGCCGAGACCCAGTACTTC.

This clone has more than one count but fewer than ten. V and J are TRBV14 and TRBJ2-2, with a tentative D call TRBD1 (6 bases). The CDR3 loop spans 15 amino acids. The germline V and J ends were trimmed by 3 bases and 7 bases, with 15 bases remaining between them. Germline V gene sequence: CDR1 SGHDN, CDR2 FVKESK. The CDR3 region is CASSQNLARGGELFF. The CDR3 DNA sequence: TGTGCCAGCAGCCAGAATTTGGCCAGGGGCGGGGAGCTGTTTTTT.

The CDR3 loop reads CASSPSSGTTYEQYF. DNA for the CDR3: TGTGCCAGCTCACCATCCAGCGGGACCACCTACGAGCAGTACTTC. The chain uses TRBV18 and TRBJ2-7; 7 positions agree with TRBD2. Germline lookup yields CDR1 KGHSH and CDR2 LQKENI. This CDR3 contains 15 residues. J lost 2 bases, V lost 2 bases, and 6 bases had no gene match.

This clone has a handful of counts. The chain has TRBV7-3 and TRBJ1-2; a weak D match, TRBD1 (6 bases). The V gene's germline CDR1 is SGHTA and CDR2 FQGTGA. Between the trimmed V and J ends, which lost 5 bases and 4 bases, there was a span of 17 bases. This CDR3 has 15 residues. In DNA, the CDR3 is TGTGCCAGCAGCGCCGGGACACTCGGCCCCTATGGCTACACCTTC. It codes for CASSAGTLGPYGYTF.

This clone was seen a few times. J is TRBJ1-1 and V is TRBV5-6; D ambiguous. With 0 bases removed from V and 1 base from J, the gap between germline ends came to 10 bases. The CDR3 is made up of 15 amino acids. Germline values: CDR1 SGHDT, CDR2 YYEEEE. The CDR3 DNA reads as TGTGCCAGCAGCTTGGTGACCGCTCGGAACACTGAAGCTTTCTTT. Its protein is CASSLVTARNTEAFF. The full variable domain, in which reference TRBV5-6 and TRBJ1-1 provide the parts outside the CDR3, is DAGVTQSPTHLIKTRGQQVTLRCSPKSGHDTVSWYQQALGQGPQFIFQYYEEEERQRGNFPDRFSGHQFPNYSSELNVNALLLGDSALYLCASSLVTARNTEAFFGQGTRLTVV.

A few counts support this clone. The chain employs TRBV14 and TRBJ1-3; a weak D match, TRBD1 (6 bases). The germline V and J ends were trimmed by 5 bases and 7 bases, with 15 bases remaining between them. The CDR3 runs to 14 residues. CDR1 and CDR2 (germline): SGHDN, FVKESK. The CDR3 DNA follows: TGTGCCAGCAGCGTACAGGGTTCCGGGAACACCATATATTTT. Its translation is CASSVQGSGNTIYF. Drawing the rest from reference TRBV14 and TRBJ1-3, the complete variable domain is EAGVTQFPSHSVIEKGQTVTLRCDPISGHDNLYWYRRVMGKEIKFLLHFVKESKQDESGMPNNRFLAERTGGTYSTLKVQPAELEDSGVYFCASSVQGSGNTIYFGEGSWLTVV.